This T cell receptor (beta chain) was sequenced in a study of T-cell memory formation after mild COVID-19. TCRdb fed the 5' RACE reads into MiXCR, producing one record per CDR3 protein. The repertoire consists of about 430,000 distinct CDR3 sequences, with approximately 18% occurring once and the leading ten covering 20% to 25%. The TCR originated in a man between 18 and 29 years old who had mild COVID-19 (a few samples of this study predate the infection). Cell type and time point are not known. The sample taken for sequencing was PBMCs or a T cell subset sorted from them (not recorded which).

In DNA, the CDR3 is TGTGCCAGCAGCTTGCAGCGGGGGTACCAAGAGACCCAGTACTTC. Translation gives CASSLQRGYQETQYF. The rearrangement links TRBV7-7 to TRBJ2-5; 8 bases agree with TRBD2. The CDR3 runs to 15 residues. Germline V gene lookup returns CDR1 SSHAT and CDR2 FNYEAQ (reference sequence). V lost 3 bases and J lost 0; bases outside the gene matches: 3.